Shown below are 27 T cell receptor beta chains from a single sample sequenced in a study of blood T cell repertoires in COVID-19 (dated by TCRdb to the early 2020s). Library creation used the immunoSEQ multiplex PCR assay. Drawn from immuneACCESS, this table holds only the in-frame rearrangements with V and J called that TCRdb kept. Clones are partly lost; checked studies trace under half to an unresolved V gene and leave the rest unexplained. The sample table records 150,000 to 200,000 clones; around 86% of these occur just once. The ten largest clones add up to roughly 8.7% of the sample. The sequenced material came from peripheral blood. The receptors derive from a man aged 50 to 60 with active or convalescent COVID-19.

In the case of this clone: The identical CDR3 is also encoded by other nucleotide sequences in the sample. The V gene is TRBV5-1, the J gene TRBJ2-5, with 8 bases matching TRBD2. CDR1 and CDR2 (germline): SGHRS, YFSETQ. The CDR3 length is 13 residues. Trimming removed 5 bases from V and 2 bases from J; junction bases left unmatched: 2. The CDR3 loop reads CASSSGIQETQYF. As DNA, the CDR3 is TGCGCCAGCAGTAGCGGGATACAAGAGACCCAGTACTTC.

This chain joins TRBV3-1 (or the pseudogene TRBV3-2) and TRBJ1-1, with TRBD1 matching 8 bases. J gave up 1 base and V 2 bases, and 3 bases lay outside the gene matches. The CDR3 loop spans 15 amino acids. Germline-derived CDR1 and CDR2 are LGHDT and YNNKEL (reference sequence). CDR3 DNA sequence: TGTGCCAGCAGCCAAAGGACAGGGTCGAACACTGAAGCTTTCTTT. It translates to CASSQRTGSNTEAFF.

This clone has at least ten counts. The CDR3 reads CASSPAEGPGNTIYF. Written as DNA, the CDR3 is TGTGCCAGCTCACCAGCGGAGGGGCCTGGAAACACCATATATTTT. The rearrangement joins TRBV18 to TRBJ1-3, with a possible D match to TRBD1 (5 bases). The V and J ends lost 2 bases and 2 bases respectively, with 10 bases between them. The CDR3 spans 15 residues. Per germline, CDR1 KGHSH and CDR2 LQKENI.

Points on this clone: This specimen includes other DNA sequences encoding the same CDR3. The chain employs TRBV7-9 and TRBJ1-3, with no clear D. CDR1 is SEHNR and CDR2 is FQNEAQ in the germline V gene (reference sequence). The CDR3 loop spans 14 amino acids. V lost 2 bases, J lost 4 bases, and 9 bases lay in between. CDR3 coding DNA: TGTGCCAGCAGCTTAAATTCAGGAGGAAACACCATATATTTT. This codes for CASSLNSGGNTIYF.

This chain uses TRBV29-1 with TRBJ1-1; no clear D gene. The germline gives CDR1 SQVTM, CDR2 ANQGSEA. The CDR3 is 13 amino acids. The ends were cut back, 5 bases at V and 10 bases at J, with 20 bases in the middle. The chain's CDR3 is CSVLPPGSGGAFF. The CDR3 nucleotides are TGCAGCGTTCTTCCACCGGGGAGTGGAGGAGCTTTCTTT. Using reference TRBV29-1 and TRBJ1-1 for the parts outside the CDR3, the full variable domain is SAVISQKPSRDICQRGTSLTIQCQVDSQVTMMFWYRQQPGQSLTLIATANQGSEATYESGFVIDKFPISRPNLTFSTLTVSNMSPEDSSIYLCSVLPPGSGGAFFGQGTRLTVV.

This clone was counted between two and nine times. The gene calls are TRBV15 and TRBJ1-5; D is unresolved. Trimming removed 0 bases at V and 1 base at J, with 7 bases between. The CDR3 extends over 15 amino acids. From germline, CDR1 is LNHNV and CDR2 YYDKDF (reference sequence). The CDR3 sequence is CATSRDYGSNQPQHF. CDR3 nucleotide sequence: TGTGCCACCAGCAGAGATTACGGGAGCAATCAGCCCCAGCATTTT.

This chain joins TRBV11-2 and TRBJ2-7; 7 nucleotides match TRBD2. J was trimmed by 12 bases and V by 3 bases; bases with no gene match: 11. This CDR3 contains 13 residues. Germline CDR1 is SGHAT and CDR2 is FQNNGV. The CDR3 nucleotides read TGTGCCAGCAGCTTGGGCAAAGGGGAGGGTCGGTACTTC. The encoded protein is CASSLGKGEGRYF.

The chain employs TRBV29-1 and TRBJ2-5, with 7 positions matching TRBD2. The germline CDR1 and CDR2 sequences are SQVTM and ANQGSEA. The CDR3 runs to 12 residues. Losses at the gene ends were 8 bases for V and 4 bases for J; bases not matched to a gene: 7. Written as DNA, the CDR3 is TGCAGCCTCGGGGAGGGAGCAGAGACCCAGTACTTC. Translating it yields CSLGEGAETQYF.

The chain recombines TRBV7-7 with TRBJ2-5; TRBD1 is a possible D gene (5 bases). V was cut by 6 bases and J by 4 bases, with 21 bases left in between. The CDR3 spans 16 residues. CDR1 SSHAT and CDR2 FNYEAQ come from the germline V gene (reference sequence). As DNA, the CDR3 is TGTGCCAGCAGGCCCTTAGAAGGGGCGAAGGGAGAGACCCAGTACTTC. It translates to CASRPLEGAKGETQYF.

The chain joins TRBV4-3 to TRBJ1-5; the D gene is possibly TRBD1 (6 bases). Trimming pared 5 bases from V and 5 bases from J, leaving 19 bases between. The germline V gene encodes CDR1 LGHNA and CDR2 YSLEER. The CDR3 has 16 residues. CDR3 amino acids: CASSESATGYDQPQHF. As DNA, the CDR3 is TGCGCCAGCAGCGAATCAGCAACAGGGTACGATCAGCCCCAGCATTTT.

The J gene is TRBJ2-5, the V gene TRBV18; the match to TRBD2 covers 9 bases. CDR3 size: 17 residues. Germline loops: CDR1 KGHSH, CDR2 LQKENI. Germline trimming cut 1 base from V and 1 base from J; bases unmatched to any gene: 7. In DNA, the CDR3 is TGTGCCAGCTCACCACTCCCAGCGGGGGGATTCCAAGAGACCCAGTACTTC. Encoded protein: CASSPLPAGGFQETQYF.

This sequence joins TRBV5-5 and TRBJ1-1; TRBD1 matches at 8 bases. The germline V gene has CDR1 SGHKS and CDR2 YYEKEE (reference sequence). This CDR3 is 14 amino acids long. J lost 6 bases, V lost 0 bases, and 4 bases had no gene match. The CDR3 loop reads CASSLDQGASEAFF. The CDR3 DNA sequence: TGTGCCAGCAGCTTGGACCAGGGGGCCTCTGAAGCTTTCTTT.

CDR3 bases: TGTGCCAGCAGCTTTAGAGCGGGGGGGACCGGGGAGCTGTTTTTT. It specifies CASSFRAGGTGELFF. This chain connects TRBV7-2 to TRBJ2-2; 10 nucleotides align to TRBD2. The CDR3 length is 15 residues. J gave up 5 bases and V 3 bases, and 3 bases lay outside the gene matches. Germline V lookup: CDR1 SGHTA, CDR2 FQGNSA.

The chain uses TRBV3-1 (or the pseudogene TRBV3-2) and TRBJ1-6; TRBD1 matches 7 bases. The CDR3 sequence is 15 residues long. V dropped 3 bases and J dropped 9; count of bases not matched to a gene: 8. The germline CDR1 and CDR2 sequences are LGHDT and YNNKEL (reference sequence). As DNA, the CDR3 is TGTGCCAGCAGCCAGGCGACAGGGTCCGGTTCACCCCTCCACTTT. Translating gives CASSQATGSGSPLHF.

This chain joins TRBV10-3 and TRBJ2-3; 7 bases line up with TRBD1. After removal of 3 bases from V and 4 bases from J, the junction contained 7 bases not matched to a gene. CDR3 length equals 15 residues. Germline loops: CDR1 ENHRY, CDR2 SYGVKD. CDR3 DNA: TGTGCCATCAGTGAAGACAGGGTCGGTGCAGATACGCAGTATTTT. It translates to CAISEDRVGADTQYF.

The V and J genes are TRBV30 and TRBJ2-7, with 9 bases identical to TRBD1. V gave up 2 bases and J gave up 6 bases; unmatched junction bases: 8. Germline V gene data show CDR1 as GTSNPN and CDR2 as SVGIG (reference sequence). This CDR3 is 14 amino acids long. In DNA, the CDR3 is TGTGCCTGGAGTTCAAAGGGGACAGGGCTCGAGCAGTACTTC. It translates to CAWSSKGTGLEQYF.

The DNA of the CDR3 is TGTGCCAGCAGCTTAACTGCGGGCACAGATACGCAGTATTTT. Its translation: CASSLTAGTDTQYF. The V call is TRBV7-3, the J call TRBJ2-3; D remains ambiguous. Per germline, CDR1 SGHTA and CDR2 FQGTGA. The CDR3 covers 14 residues. The V gene lost 0 bases and the J gene lost 1 base, with 5 bases spanning the gap.

The chain links TRBV4-2 to TRBJ2-7, with TRBD1 matching 9 bases. Germline V gives CDR1 LGHNA, CDR2 YNFKEQ. V lost 1 base and J lost 0; bases outside the gene matches: 1. This CDR3 is 15 amino acids long. CDR3: CASSQGQGGSYEQYF. DNA of the CDR3: TGTGCCAGCAGCCAAGGACAGGGGGGCTCCTACGAGCAGTACTTC.

The V call is TRBV6-2 or TRBV6-3, the J call TRBJ2-5; D uncertain. The ends were cut back, 2 bases at V and 0 bases at J, with 10 bases in the middle. Germline V gene lookup returns CDR1 MNHEY and CDR2 SVGEGT. The CDR3 has 15 amino acids. CDR3 in amino acids: CASSYLRQYQETQYF. The CDR3 coding sequence is TGTGCCAGCAGTTACCTGCGGCAGTACCAAGAGACCCAGTACTTC.

The chain links TRBV6-4 to TRBJ2-1; 8 bases align to TRBD1. The germline V gene has CDR1 MRHNA and CDR2 SNTAGT. The V and J ends lost 6 bases and 4 bases, in that order; junction bases with no gene match: 14. The CDR3 runs to 17 residues. The CDR3 nucleotides read TGTGCCAGCAGCAGGGGGCTCGGCACGGGAGTATACAATGAGCAGTTCTTC. The encoded protein is CASSRGLGTGVYNEQFF.

The J gene is TRBJ2-1, the V gene TRBV5-1; 11 bases match TRBD2. The junction had 8 bases not matched to a gene; V was cut back by 6 bases and J by 0 bases. The V gene's germline CDR1 is SGHRS and CDR2 YFSETQ. There are 17 residues in the CDR3. The CDR3 spells CASTLTLAGGSYNEQFF. DNA of the CDR3: TGCGCCAGCACGTTAACCCTAGCGGGAGGCTCCTACAATGAGCAGTTCTTC.

This clone was seen only once. The chain couples TRBV7-3 to TRBJ2-5; 8 positions agree with TRBD2. The CDR3 is made up of 14 amino acids. From germline, CDR1 is SGHTA and CDR2 FQGTGA. V shed 2 bases and J 4 bases; nucleotides not matched to a gene: 3. CDR3 loop: CASSLGRGGETQYF. CDR3 nucleotides: TGTGCCAGCAGCTTAGGACGGGGGGGAGAGACCCAGTACTTC.

The chain is built from TRBV28 and TRBJ2-7; 8 bases fit TRBD1. CDR1 is MDHEN, CDR2 SYDVKM, per germline. V shed 7 bases, J shed 2 bases, and the junction held 7 bases outside the gene matches. CDR3 size: 14 residues. CDR3 region: CASTRTGQAYEQYF. The CDR3 bases are TGTGCCAGCACCCGGACAGGGCAAGCCTACGAGCAGTACTTC. Filled out from reference TRBV28 and TRBJ2-7, the complete variable domain reads DVKVTQSSRYLVKRTGEKVFLECVQDMDHENMFWYRQDPGLGLRLIYFSYDVKMKEKGDIPEGYSVSREKKERFSLILESASTNQTSMYLCASTRTGQAYEQYFGPGTRLTVT.

The V call is TRBV20-1, the J call TRBJ2-3; 10 bases match TRBD2. V lost 3 bases, J lost 5 bases, and 8 bases stayed unmatched. Germline V CDR1 and CDR2: DFQATT, SNEGSKA (reference sequence). CDR3 size: 15 residues. The CDR3 protein is CSASRSGGAGDTQYF. DNA of the CDR3: TGCAGTGCTAGTCGGAGCGGGGGGGCTGGAGATACGCAGTATTTT.

The V gene is TRBV21-1, the J gene TRBJ2-7; the table's D gene call, TRBD1, was not cross checked with the DNA. TRBV21-1 is a known pseudogene. The CDR3 has 19 residues. The CDR3 sequence is CASLWGDRAPAPHDYEQYF. In DNA form, the CDR3 reads TGTGCCAGCCTCTGGGGGGACAGGGCCCCGGCCCCGCACGACTACGAGCAGTACTTC.

The chain combines TRBV15 with TRBJ2-3, with a possible D match to TRBD2 (6 bases). Germline V gene sequence: CDR1 LNHNV, CDR2 YYDKDF (reference sequence). The germline V and J ends were trimmed by 3 bases and 4 bases, with 17 bases remaining between them. There are 16 residues in the CDR3. CDR3 nucleotide sequence: TGTGCCACCAGCAGGCCGGGTGAGGCTAGCGCAGATACGCAGTATTTT. Residues: CATSRPGEASADTQYF.

The V and J genes are TRBV11-2 and TRBJ1-1, with D possibly being TRBD1 (6 bases). The CDR3 runs 14 residues. The ends were cut back, 5 bases at V and 1 base at J, with 11 bases in the middle. Germline V lookup: CDR1 SGHAT, CDR2 FQNNGV. CDR3: CASSNSGQNTEAFF. The CDR3 region has the DNA TGTGCCAGCAGCAATTCGGGACAGAACACTGAAGCTTTCTTT.